These 21 T cell receptor beta chains share one sample of origin, sequenced in a study of T-cell reconstitution after alpha-beta-depleted transplantation in children. Preparation of the TCRbeta library involved a method that used unique molecular identifiers. TCRdb re-called the PCR reads through MiXCR, storing one row per CDR3 protein. The sample has about 350,000 distinct CDR3 sequences, about 16% seen once; the top ten hold around 43%. Sequenced here: PBMCs, mostly from graft donor cells, sampled 360 days after TCRalphabeta/CD19-depleted stem cell transplant. Receptor source: a male patient between 2 and 10 years old who had a stem cell transplant for acute lymphoblastic leukemia, so the T cells may come from the graft donor.

In its sample, this clonotype was seen many times. This chain joins TRBV15 and TRBJ2-5, with 9 bases identical to TRBD2. Germline CDR1 is LNHNV and CDR2 is YYDKDF (reference sequence). This CDR3 contains 16 residues. V lost 5 bases and J lost 3; bases outside the gene matches: 10. The CDR3 protein is CATSRGYSGSEETQYF. DNA for the CDR3: TGTGCCACCAGCCGAGGATATAGCGGGAGTGAAGAGACCCAGTACTTC.

The chain couples TRBV7-9 to TRBJ2-1; D possibly corresponds to TRBD2 (6 bases). The CDR3 is 15 residues long. Trimming pared 5 bases from V and 7 bases from J, leaving 18 bases between. From germline, CDR1 is SEHNR and CDR2 FQNEAQ (reference sequence). The DNA of the CDR3 is TGTGCCAGCAGCGCTAATGCGGGGAGTAGGAATGAGCAGTTCTTC. Amino acids: CASSANAGSRNEQFF. The whole variable domain, remainder taken from reference TRBV7-9 and TRBJ2-1, is DTGVSQNPRHKITKRGQNVTFRCDPISEHNRLYWYRQTLGQGPEFLTYFQNEAQLEKSRLLSDRFSAERPKGSFSTLEIQRTEQGDSAMYLCASSANAGSRNEQFFGPGTRLTVL.

The chain uses TRBV27 and TRBJ2-7, with unresolved D. V lost 5 bases to trimming and J lost 4 bases, with 15 bases between them. In germline, CDR1 is MNHEY, CDR2 SMNVEV (reference sequence). The CDR3 length is 14 residues. This CDR3 reads CASSLFPERYEQYF. The CDR3 nucleotides read TGTGCCAGCAGTCTCTTCCCAGAGAGGTACGAGCAGTACTTC.

A note on this clonotype: The missing conserved phenylalanine or tryptophan at the end of this CDR3 makes a read error likely. The chain employs TRBV20-1 and TRBJ2-7, with 13 nucleotides matching TRBD2. Germline CDR1 reads DFQATT; CDR2 reads SNEGSKA (reference sequence). CDR3 length: 15 residues. The ends lost 3 bases at V and 3 bases at J; junction bases unmatched: 5. The CDR3: CSARAGLAGVYEQYS. The CDR3 DNA sequence: TGCAGTGCTAGGGCCGGACTAGCGGGAGTCTACGAGCAGTACTCC.

This clonotype showed up just a few times. V is TRBV15 and J is TRBJ2-1; a weak D match, TRBD2 (6 bases). V lost 1 base to trimming and J lost 8 bases, with 15 bases between them. The CDR3 runs to 15 residues. Germline V gene sequence: CDR1 LNHNV, CDR2 YYDKDF (reference sequence). CDR3 sequence (DNA): TGTGCCACCAGCAGAGGCCAACTAGCCTTGGATGAGCAGTTCTTC. Protein: CATSRGQLALDEQFF.

This chain uses TRBV24-1 with TRBJ2-2; 13 nucleotides align to TRBD2. V shed 4 bases and J 7 bases; nucleotides not matched to a gene: 5. Germline assignment: CDR1 KGHDR and CDR2 SFDVKD. The CDR3 consists of 16 residues. Here the CDR3 reads CATSERTSGSFGELFF. The CDR3 DNA is TGTGCCACCAGTGAACGGACTAGCGGGAGCTTCGGGGAGCTGTTTTTT.

This clonotype was detected a few times. The rearrangement links TRBV4-2 to TRBJ2-2, with 8 bases lining up with TRBD2. Germline CDR1 and CDR2: LGHNA and YNFKEQ. The J segment lost 7 bases and the V segment lost 0 bases, leaving 7 bases of the junction unmatched. The CDR3 length is 16 residues. Here the CDR3 reads CASSQDPQAGDGELFF. CDR3 in DNA: TGTGCCAGCAGCCAAGATCCCCAAGCGGGGGACGGGGAGCTGTTTTTT.

The gene calls are TRBV21-1 and TRBJ1-4. TRBV21-1 is a recognized pseudogene. The CDR3 extends over 15 amino acids. CDR3 DNA sequence: TGTGCCAGCAATCAACTGGGAGGGAGTTCAGAAAAACTGTTTTTT. Amino acids: CASNQLGGSSEKLFF.

A few counts support this clonotype. It is unclear where the CDR3 begins or ends on the DNA, so no DNA is shown, and the CDR3 is as TCRdb lists it. The chain couples TRBV27 to TRBJ2-3. The CDR3 contains 14 residues when both ends are counted. The germline gives CDR1 MNHEY, CDR2 SMNVEV (reference sequence). CDR3 sequence reads: CASSLVMGTDTQYF.

This CDR3 reads CASSYMGSYEQYF. CDR3 nucleotides: TGTGCCAGCAGTTATATGGGGTCCTACGAGCAGTACTTC. J is TRBJ2-7 and V is TRBV27, with no clear D. This CDR3 contains 13 residues. Per the germline V gene, CDR1 is MNHEY and CDR2 is SMNVEV (reference sequence). The V and J ends lost 4 bases and 1 base respectively, with 8 bases between them.

V and J are TRBV7-3 and TRBJ2-5, with 7 bases that match TRBD2. The CDR3 has 15 residues. Trimming cost V 4 bases and J 5 bases; bases outside gene matches: 10. Germline lookup yields CDR1 SGHTA and CDR2 FQGTGA. The CDR3 spells CASSSEELASETQYF. CDR3 DNA sequence: TGTGCCAGCAGCTCCGAGGAACTAGCGTCGGAGACCCAGTACTTC. The complete variable domain, with remaining parts taken from reference TRBV7-3 and TRBJ2-5, reads GAGVSQTPSNKVTEKGKYVELRCDPISGHTALYWYRQSLGQGPEFLIYFQGTGAADDSGLPNDRFFAVRPEGSVSTLKIQRTERGDSAVYLCASSSEELASETQYFGPGTRLLVL.

This clonotype came up many times. The chain employs TRBV12-3 or TRBV12-4 and TRBJ2-7; 13 bases are a match to TRBD2. The J segment lost 7 bases and the V segment lost 6 bases, leaving 0 bases of the junction unmatched. This CDR3 comprises 12 residues. The CDR3 bases are TGTGCCAGCAGACTAGCGGGAGGGGAGCAGTACTTC. It encodes CASRLAGGEQYF.

This clonotype was counted a few times. The chain employs TRBV12-5 and TRBJ2-7; possibly TRBD1 for D (6 bases). Germline V gene lookup returns CDR1 LGHNT and CDR2 FRNRAP. The CDR3 runs to 18 residues. The ends were cut back, 5 bases at V and 0 bases at J, with 23 bases in the middle. CDR3 in DNA: TGTGCTAGTGGTCTCCAGTTTTATGGGCAGGGGTACTCCTACGAGCAGTACTTC. As protein: CASGLQFYGQGYSYEQYF.

V is TRBV5-1 and J is TRBJ2-2; D remains unclear. This CDR3 is built from 12 residues. Per the germline V gene, CDR1 is SGHRS and CDR2 is YFSETQ. Trimming pared 3 bases from V and 5 bases from J, leaving 5 bases between. CDR3 DNA sequence: TGCGCCAGCAGCTCGATAACCGGGGAGCTGTTTTTT. As protein: CASSSITGELFF.

This clonotype came up a few times. The rearrangement joins TRBV29-1 to TRBJ2-1; D may match TRBD1 or TRBD2 (5 bases each). The CDR3 totals 16 residues. V was trimmed by 3 bases and J by 8 bases, leaving 23 bases between them. Germline CDR1 is SQVTM and CDR2 is ANQGSEA. CDR3 protein: CSVEGVGNEGMDEQFF. The CDR3 DNA sequence: TGCAGCGTTGAGGGGGTCGGCAACGAGGGAATGGATGAGCAGTTCTTC.

This clonotype was seen a handful of times. V and J are TRBV28 and TRBJ2-5; weak D call: TRBD1 (5 bases). Germline V lookup: CDR1 MDHEN, CDR2 SYDVKM. V lost 6 bases and J lost 5, with 13 bases in between. CDR3 length equals 13 residues. CDR3 sequence: CASRGRVWETQYF. The CDR3 DNA reads TGTGCCAGCAGGGGCAGGGTTTGGGAGACCCAGTACTTC. The full variable domain, in which reference TRBV28 and TRBJ2-5 provide the parts outside the CDR3, is DVKVTQSSRYLVKRTGEKVFLECVQDMDHENMFWYRQDPGLGLRLIYFSYDVKMKEKGDIPEGYSVSREKKERFSLILESASTNQTSMYLCASRGRVWETQYFGPGTRLLVL.

In its sample, this clonotype was seen many times. This chain links TRBV21-1 with TRBJ2-3. TRBV21-1 is noted as a pseudogene. The CDR3 runs 15 residues. CDR3 loop: CASSNSMAEADTQYF. CDR3 sequence (DNA): TGTGCCAGCAGCAACAGTATGGCAGAAGCAGATACGCAGTATTTT.

This clonotype has at least ten counts. The chain recombines TRBV10-3 with TRBJ2-6, with D possibly called TRBD1 or TRBD2 (5 bases each). V lost 7 bases, J lost 1 base, and 14 bases lay in between. Germline assignment: CDR1 ENHRY and CDR2 SYGVKD. The CDR3 is 16 amino acids. The CDR3 bases are TGTGCCATCACCCGGGACGTTTTATCTGGGGCCAACGTCCTGACTTTC. It translates to CAITRDVLSGANVLTF.

This clonotype was detected ten times or more. The CDR3 region is CASSLGTGAQETQYF. CDR3 bases: TGTGCCAGCAGTTTAGGGACAGGGGCTCAAGAGACCCAGTACTTC. This rearrangement joins TRBV12-3 or TRBV12-4 to TRBJ2-5, with 9 bases matching TRBD1. The CDR3 extends over 15 amino acids. Trimming removed 1 base from V and 2 bases from J; junction bases left unmatched: 2.

This clonotype was seen only a few times. The chain uses TRBV6-1 and TRBJ1-4; 10 bases fit TRBD1. J lost 7 bases, V lost 4 bases, and 9 bases had no gene match. The CDR3 length is 16 residues. CDR1 and CDR2 from the germline V gene are MNHNS and SASEGT. The CDR3, as DNA: TGTGCCAGCAGTGCAGACAGGGGGCGCCTGGCTGAAAAACTGTTTTTT. This gives the protein CASSADRGRLAEKLFF.

The rearrangement links TRBV12-3 or TRBV12-4 to TRBJ1-1, with 7 bases identical to TRBD1. The CDR3 is 11 amino acids. The V gene end was trimmed by 3 bases and the J gene end by 11 bases; junction bases not matched to a gene: 3. The CDR3 nucleotides read TGTGCCAGCAGTTTTACAGGGGTGGCTTTCTTT. As protein: CASSFTGVAFF.